Sequencing of this T cell receptor (beta chain) was carried out in a study of regulatory T cells in long-lasting Graves disease. Looking at the study overall: Patients newly diagnosed with Graves' had been on antithyroid drugs for under 3 months. Findings of the study overall: Newly diagnosed patients had higher TCR diversity than persistent Graves' patients did. New patients shared over 900 public clonotypes, and persistent patients shared more, with about 2,700.

In the case of this clonotype: Its antigen remains unidentified.

Arm-PCR of CDR3 regions with iRepertoire HTBI primers generated TCR beta libraries. TCRdb reanalysed the multiplex PCR reads using MiXCR and keeps one entry per CDR3 protein. The sample lists roughly 500,000 distinct CDR3 sequences, approximately 15% seen once, with 10% in the top ten. Documented time point: newly diagnosed GD, antithyroid drugs for less than 3 months. PBMC RNA was the source of the TCR library. The CDR3 runs to 16 residues. The junction had 6 bases not matched to a gene; V was cut back by 5 bases and J by 3 bases. Germline lookup yields CDR1 LNHNV and CDR2 YYDKDF (reference sequence). These records were also assigned to another study, of T cells in Graves' hyperthyroidism and ophthalmopathy. That paper notes: Graves' hyperthyroidism is called stable when ophthalmopathy does not progress within 18 months.

The clonotype was recovered from a man aged 25-45 years with Graves disease. The rearrangement uses TRBV15 and TRBJ2-3, with 12 bases identical to TRBD2. The material sequenced was peripheral blood mononuclear cells (PBMCs), taken at new diagnosis, from a patient treated with antithyroid drugs. As DNA, the CDR3 is TGTGCCACCAGCGGGAGACTAGCGGGAGTGACAGATACGCAGTATTTT. Translation: CATSGRLAGVTDTQYF.